This T cell receptor beta chain stems from a study of immune cell composition in non-small cell lung cancer. Germline V CDR1 and CDR2: SGHRS, YFSETQ. V lost 5 bases and J lost 3; bases outside the gene matches: 7. The CDR3 sequence is 15 residues long. Profiled with immunoSEQ multiplex PCR; TCRdb holds only in-frame clones, not every one. The sample contains about 16,000 clones, 55% to 70% of which appear only once. Study conclusions and caveats: Squamous carcinomas (roughly 80%) more often had tumour-associated clones >0.5% than adenocarcinomas (33%). Squamous lung tumours showed higher top 10 clone scores and clonality than adenocarcinomas. Overall clonality, unlike maximal tumour-associated clone frequency, did not predict TIL reactivity.

Note on this clone: Antigen: not known.

Sequencing input: lung tumor tissue. The chain combines TRBV5-1 with TRBJ2-7, with 11 bases fitting TRBD1. The origin of this receptor is a human donor with non-small cell lung cancer. CDR3 residues: CASRKPGTGGYEQYF. The DNA for the CDR3 is TGCGCCAGCAGGAAACCCGGGACAGGGGGCTACGAGCAGTACTTC.